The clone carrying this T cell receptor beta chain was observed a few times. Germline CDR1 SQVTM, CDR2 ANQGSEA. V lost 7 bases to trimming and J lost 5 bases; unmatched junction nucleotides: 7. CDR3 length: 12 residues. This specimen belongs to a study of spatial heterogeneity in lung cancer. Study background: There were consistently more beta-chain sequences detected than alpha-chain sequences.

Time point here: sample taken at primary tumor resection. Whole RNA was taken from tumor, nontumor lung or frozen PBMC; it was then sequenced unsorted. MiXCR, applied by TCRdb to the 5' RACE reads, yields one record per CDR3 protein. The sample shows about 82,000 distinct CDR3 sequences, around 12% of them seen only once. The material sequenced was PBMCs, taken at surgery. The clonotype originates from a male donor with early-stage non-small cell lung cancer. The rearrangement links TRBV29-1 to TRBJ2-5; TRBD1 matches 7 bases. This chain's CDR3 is CSATPGGETQYF. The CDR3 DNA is TGCAGCGCTACTCCAGGGGGTGAGACCCAGTACTTC.